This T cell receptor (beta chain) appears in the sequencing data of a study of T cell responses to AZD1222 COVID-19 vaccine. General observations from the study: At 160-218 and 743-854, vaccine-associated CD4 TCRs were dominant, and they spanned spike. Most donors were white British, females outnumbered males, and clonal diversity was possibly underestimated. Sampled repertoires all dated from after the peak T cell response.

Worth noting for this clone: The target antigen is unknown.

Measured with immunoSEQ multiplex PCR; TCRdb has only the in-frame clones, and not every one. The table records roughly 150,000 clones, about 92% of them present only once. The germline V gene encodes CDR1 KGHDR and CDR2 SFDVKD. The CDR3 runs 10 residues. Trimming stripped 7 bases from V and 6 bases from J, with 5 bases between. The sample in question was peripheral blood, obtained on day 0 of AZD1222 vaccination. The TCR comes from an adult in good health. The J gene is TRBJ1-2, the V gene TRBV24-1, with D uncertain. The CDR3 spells CATRTNGYTF. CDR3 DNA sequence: TGTGCCACCAGGACTAATGGCTACACCTTC.